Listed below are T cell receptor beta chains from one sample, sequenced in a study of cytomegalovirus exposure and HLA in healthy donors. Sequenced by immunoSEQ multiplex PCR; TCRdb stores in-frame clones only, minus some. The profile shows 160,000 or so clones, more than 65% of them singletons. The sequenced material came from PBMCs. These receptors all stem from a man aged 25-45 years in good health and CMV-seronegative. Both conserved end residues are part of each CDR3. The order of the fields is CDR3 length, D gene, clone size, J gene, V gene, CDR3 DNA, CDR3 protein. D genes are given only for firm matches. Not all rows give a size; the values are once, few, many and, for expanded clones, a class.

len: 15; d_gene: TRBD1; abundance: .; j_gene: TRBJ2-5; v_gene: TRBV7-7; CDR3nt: TGTGCTAGCAGCTTAGCTTGGGACAGCCAAGAGACCCAGTACTTC; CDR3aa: CASSLAWDSQETQYF
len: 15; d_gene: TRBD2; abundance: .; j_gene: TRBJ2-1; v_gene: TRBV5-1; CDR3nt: TGCGCCAGCAGCTTGCAGACTAGCGGGTACAATGAGCAGTTCTTC; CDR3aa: CASSLQTSGYNEQFF
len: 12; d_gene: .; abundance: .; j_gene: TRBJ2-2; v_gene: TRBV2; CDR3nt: TGTGCCAGCAGTGAAACGGGCGGGGAGCTGTTTTTT; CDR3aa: CASSETGGELFF
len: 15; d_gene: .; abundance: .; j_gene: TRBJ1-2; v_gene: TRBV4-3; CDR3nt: TGCGCCAGCAGCCAAGTGACAAGCCGTAGCTATGGCTACACCTTC; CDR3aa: CASSQVTSRSYGYTF
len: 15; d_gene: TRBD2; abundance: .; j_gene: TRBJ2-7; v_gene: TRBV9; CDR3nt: TGTGCCAGCAGCCTCAGCGGGAGGGCCCCCCACGAGCAGTACTTC; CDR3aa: CASSLSGRAPHEQYF
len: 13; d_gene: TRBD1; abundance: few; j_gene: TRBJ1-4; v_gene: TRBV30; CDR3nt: TGTGCCTGGAAGACAGGGGGCTCTGAAAAACTGTTTTTT; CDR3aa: CAWKTGGSEKLFF
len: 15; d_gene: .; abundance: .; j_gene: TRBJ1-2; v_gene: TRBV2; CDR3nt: TGTGCCAGCAGAAAGATGACAGGTCGGGACTATGGCTACACCTTC; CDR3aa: CASRKMTGRDYGYTF
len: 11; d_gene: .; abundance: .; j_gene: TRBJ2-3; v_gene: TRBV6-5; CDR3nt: TGTGCCAGCAGCCATACAGATACGCAGTATTTT; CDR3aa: CASSHTDTQYF
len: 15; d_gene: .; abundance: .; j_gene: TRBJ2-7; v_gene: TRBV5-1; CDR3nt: TGCGCCAGCAAGGAGTTTGTCCAAAGCTCCTACGAGCAGTACTTC; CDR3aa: CASKEFVQSSYEQYF
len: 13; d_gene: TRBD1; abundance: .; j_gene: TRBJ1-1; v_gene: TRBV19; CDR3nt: TGTAGAGGAAAGGGCAGGGGGATCCCTGAAGCTTTCTTT; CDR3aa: CRGKGRGIPEAFF
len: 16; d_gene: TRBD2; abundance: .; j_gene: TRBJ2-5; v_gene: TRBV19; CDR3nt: TGTGCCAGTAGCATTACTATAGCGGGGGGCGTGGAGACCCAGTACTTC; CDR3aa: CASSITIAGGVETQYF
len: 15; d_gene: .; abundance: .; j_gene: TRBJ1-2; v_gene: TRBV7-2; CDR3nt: TGTGCCAGCAGCTTAGAGGGCAGGGGCGGCTATGGCTACACCTTC; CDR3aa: CASSLEGRGGYGYTF
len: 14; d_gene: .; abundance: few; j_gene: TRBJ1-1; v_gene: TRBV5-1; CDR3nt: TGCGCCAGCATCGTCTCAGGGTTGAACACTGAAGCTTTCTTT; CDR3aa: CASIVSGLNTEAFF
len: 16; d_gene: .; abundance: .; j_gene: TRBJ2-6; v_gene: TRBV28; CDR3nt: TGTGCCAGCATCCGAGGTCATCAGACCGGGGCCAACGTCCTGACTTTC; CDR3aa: CASIRGHQTGANVLTF
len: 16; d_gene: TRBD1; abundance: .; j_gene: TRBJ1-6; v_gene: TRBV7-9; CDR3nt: TGTGCCAGCAGCGCGGACGCGGGACAGTATAATTCACCCCTCCACTTT; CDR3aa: CASSADAGQYNSPLHF
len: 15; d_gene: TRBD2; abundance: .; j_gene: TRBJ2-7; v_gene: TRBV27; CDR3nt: TGTGCCAGCAGGGAATCTAGCGGGGGCTCCGGAGAGCAGTACTTC; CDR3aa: CASRESSGGSGEQYF
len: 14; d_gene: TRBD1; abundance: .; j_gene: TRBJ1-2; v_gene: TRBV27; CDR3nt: TGTGCCAGCAGTTTAAACAACAGGGGAAATGGCTACACCTTC; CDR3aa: CASSLNNRGNGYTF
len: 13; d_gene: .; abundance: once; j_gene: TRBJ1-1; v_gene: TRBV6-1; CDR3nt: TGTGCCAGCAGCTTTGAGTTGAACACTGAAGCTTTCTTT; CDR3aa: CASSFELNTEAFF
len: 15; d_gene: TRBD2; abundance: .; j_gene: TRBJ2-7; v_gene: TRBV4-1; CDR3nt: TGCGCCAGCAGCCAAGATTCGGCGGGGGGGCGGGAGCAGTACTTC; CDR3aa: CASSQDSAGGREQYF
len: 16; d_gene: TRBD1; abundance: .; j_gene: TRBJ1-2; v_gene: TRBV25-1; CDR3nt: TGTGCCAGCAGCGCGACAGGGGGCCTAGGTGGATATGGCTACACCTTC; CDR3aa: CASSATGGLGGYGYTF
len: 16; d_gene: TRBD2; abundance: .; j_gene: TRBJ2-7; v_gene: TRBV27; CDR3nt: TGTGCCAGCAGCTCCAATAGGCTAGCGGACACCTACGAGCAGTACTTC; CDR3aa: CASSSNRLADTYEQYF
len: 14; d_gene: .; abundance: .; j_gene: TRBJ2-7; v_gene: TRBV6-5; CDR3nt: TGTGCCAGCACCCCCGGACTTTCGACGGGCGAGCAGTACTTC; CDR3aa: CASTPGLSTGEQYF
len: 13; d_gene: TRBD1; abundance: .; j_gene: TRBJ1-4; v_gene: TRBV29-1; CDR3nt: TGCAGCGTCTGGACAGGGGGAGGGGAAAAACTGTTTTTT; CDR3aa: CSVWTGGGEKLFF
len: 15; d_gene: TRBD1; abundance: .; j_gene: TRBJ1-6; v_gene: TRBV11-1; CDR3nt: TGTGCCAGCAGCCCCAGACAGGGAAGTAATTCACCCCTCCACTTT; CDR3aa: CASSPRQGSNSPLHF
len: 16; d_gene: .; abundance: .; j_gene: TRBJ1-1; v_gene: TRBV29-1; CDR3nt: TGCAGCGTTGAAGATTACAGGACGATTATGAACACTGAAGCTTTCTTT; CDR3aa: CSVEDYRTIMNTEAFF
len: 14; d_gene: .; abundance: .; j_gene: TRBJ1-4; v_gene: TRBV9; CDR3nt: TGTGCCAGCAGCTTTGGGCCCCTTAATGAAAAACTGTTTTTT; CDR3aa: CASSFGPLNEKLFF
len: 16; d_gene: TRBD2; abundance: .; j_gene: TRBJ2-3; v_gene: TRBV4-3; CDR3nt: TGCGCCAGCAGCCAAGGTACTAGCGGGGGCCAAGATACGCAGTATTTT; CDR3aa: CASSQGTSGGQDTQYF
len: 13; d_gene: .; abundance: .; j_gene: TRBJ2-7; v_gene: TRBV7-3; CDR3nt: TGTGCCAGCAGCCAGTTCCCCTCCTACGAGCAGTACTTC; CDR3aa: CASSQFPSYEQYF
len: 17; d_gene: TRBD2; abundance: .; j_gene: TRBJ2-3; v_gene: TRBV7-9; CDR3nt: TGTTCCAGCAGCCTTCAAATTGGACTAGCGGGGTCAGATACGCAGTATTTT; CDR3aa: CSSSLQIGLAGSDTQYF